This T cell receptor (beta chain) was retrieved from a study of blood T cell repertoires in COVID-19. Study-level information: Italy, Spain and the United States were the sources of the convalescent and acute COVID-19 samples.

As handled by the study authors: Amplification of reference gene primers was used by the study to estimate nucleated cell counts. Libraries were prepared by immunoSEQ multiplex PCR; TCRdb keeps only in-frame clonotypes and omits some of them. The V and J calls and clone size come from that table; D and trimming were worked out from the DNA. The sample holds around 150,000 clones, around 84% seen once. The germline CDR1 and CDR2 sequences are LNHDA and SQIVND (reference sequence). The junction had 13 bases not matched to a gene; V was cut back by 3 bases and J by 6 bases. The CDR3 is 16 amino acids. This clone showed up just a few times. Patients at the Seattle site were enrolled during active infection and followed longitudinally.

The chain couples TRBV19 to TRBJ1-2; TRBD1 aligns across 7 bases. The clonotype originates from a young man with COVID-19, enrolled during active disease. Material: peripheral blood. The CDR3 region is CASSIGNPGGTDGYTF. CDR3 DNA sequence: TGTGCCAGTAGTATCGGAAATCCAGGGGGGACGGATGGCTACACCTTC.